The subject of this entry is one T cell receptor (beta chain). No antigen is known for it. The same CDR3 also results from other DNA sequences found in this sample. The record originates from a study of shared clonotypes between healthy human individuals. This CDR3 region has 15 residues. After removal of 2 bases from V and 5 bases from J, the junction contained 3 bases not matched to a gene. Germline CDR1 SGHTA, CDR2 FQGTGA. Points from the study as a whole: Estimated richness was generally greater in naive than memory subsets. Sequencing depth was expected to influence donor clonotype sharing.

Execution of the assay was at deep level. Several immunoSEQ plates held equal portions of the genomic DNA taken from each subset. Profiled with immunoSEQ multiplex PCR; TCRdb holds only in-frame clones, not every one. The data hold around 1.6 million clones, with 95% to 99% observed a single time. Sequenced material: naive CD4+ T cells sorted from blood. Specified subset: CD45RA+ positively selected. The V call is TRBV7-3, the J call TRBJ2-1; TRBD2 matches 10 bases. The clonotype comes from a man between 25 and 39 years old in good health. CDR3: CASSLLAGGNNEQFF. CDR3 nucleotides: TGTGCCAGCAGCTTATTAGCGGGAGGAAACAATGAGCAGTTCTTC.